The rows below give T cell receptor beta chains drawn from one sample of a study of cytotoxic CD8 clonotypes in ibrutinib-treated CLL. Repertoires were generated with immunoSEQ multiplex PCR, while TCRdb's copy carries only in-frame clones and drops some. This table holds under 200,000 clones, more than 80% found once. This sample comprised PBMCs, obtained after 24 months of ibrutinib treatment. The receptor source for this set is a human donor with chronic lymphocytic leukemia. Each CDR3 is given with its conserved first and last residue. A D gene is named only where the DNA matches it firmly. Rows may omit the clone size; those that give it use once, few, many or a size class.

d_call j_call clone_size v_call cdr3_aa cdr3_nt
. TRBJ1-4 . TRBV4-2 CASSQDRTNEKLFF TGTGCCAGCAGCCAAGATAGGACTAATGAAAAACTGTTTTTT
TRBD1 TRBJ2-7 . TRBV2 CASIEQGDWYEQYF TGTGCCAGCATTGAGCAGGGGGATTGGTACGAGCAGTACTTC
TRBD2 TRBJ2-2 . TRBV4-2 CASSQDRSGRPTGELFF TGTGCCAGCAGCCAAGATCGGAGCGGGAGGCCAACCGGGGAGCTGTTTTTT
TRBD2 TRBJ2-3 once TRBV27 CASSFFSSGRDTQYF TGTGCCAGCAGTTTTTTCTCTAGCGGACGAGATACGCAGTATTTT
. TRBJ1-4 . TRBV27 CASSPRRVPTNEKLFF TGTGCCAGCAGTCCCCGGCGTGTTCCAACTAATGAAAAACTGTTTTTT
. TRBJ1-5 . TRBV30 CAWSGEFNQPQHF TGTGCCTGGAGCGGGGAGTTCAATCAGCCCCAGCATTTT
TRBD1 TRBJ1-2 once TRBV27 CASRRTGGGNGYTF TGTGCCAGCAGGAGGACAGGGGGCGGTAATGGCTACACCTTC
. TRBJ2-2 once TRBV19 CASSPPRGGSSGELFF TGTGCCAGTAGTCCCCCCAGGGGAGGGAGCTCCGGGGAGCTGTTTTTT
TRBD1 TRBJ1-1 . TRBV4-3 CASSRQGFDTEAFF TGCGCCAGCAGCCGACAGGGTTTCGACACTGAAGCTTTCTTT
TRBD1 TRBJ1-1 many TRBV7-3 CASSLYEGASEAFF TGTGCCAGCAGCTTGTACGAGGGGGCCTCTGAAGCTTTCTTT